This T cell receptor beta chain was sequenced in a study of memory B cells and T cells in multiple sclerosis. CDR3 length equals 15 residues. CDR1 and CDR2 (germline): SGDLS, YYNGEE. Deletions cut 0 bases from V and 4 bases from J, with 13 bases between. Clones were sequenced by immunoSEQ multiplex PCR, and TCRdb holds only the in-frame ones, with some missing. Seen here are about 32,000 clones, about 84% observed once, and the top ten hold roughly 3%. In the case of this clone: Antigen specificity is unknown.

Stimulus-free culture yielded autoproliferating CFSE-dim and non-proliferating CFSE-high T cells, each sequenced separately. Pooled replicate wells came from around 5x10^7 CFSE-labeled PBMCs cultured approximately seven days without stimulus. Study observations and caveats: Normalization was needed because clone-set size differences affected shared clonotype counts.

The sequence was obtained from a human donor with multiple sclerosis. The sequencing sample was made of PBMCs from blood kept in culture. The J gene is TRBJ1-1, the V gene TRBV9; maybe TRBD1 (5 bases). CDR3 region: CASSVATGVVTEAFF. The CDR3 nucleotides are TGTGCCAGCAGCGTAGCTACGGGGGTGGTCACTGAAGCTTTCTTT.